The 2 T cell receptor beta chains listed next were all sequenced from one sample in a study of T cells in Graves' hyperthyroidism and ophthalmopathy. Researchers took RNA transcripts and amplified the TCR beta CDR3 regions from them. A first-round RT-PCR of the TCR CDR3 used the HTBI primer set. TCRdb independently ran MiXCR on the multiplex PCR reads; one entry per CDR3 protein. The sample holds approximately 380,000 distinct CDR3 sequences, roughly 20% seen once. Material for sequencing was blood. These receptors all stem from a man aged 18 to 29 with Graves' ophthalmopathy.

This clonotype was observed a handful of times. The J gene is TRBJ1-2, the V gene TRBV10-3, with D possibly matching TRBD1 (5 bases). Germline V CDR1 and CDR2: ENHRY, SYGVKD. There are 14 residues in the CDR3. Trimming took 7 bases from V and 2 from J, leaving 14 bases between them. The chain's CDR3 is CAITDPGTNYGYTF. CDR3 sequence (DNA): TGTGCCATCACCGACCCAGGGACCAACTATGGCTACACCTTC.

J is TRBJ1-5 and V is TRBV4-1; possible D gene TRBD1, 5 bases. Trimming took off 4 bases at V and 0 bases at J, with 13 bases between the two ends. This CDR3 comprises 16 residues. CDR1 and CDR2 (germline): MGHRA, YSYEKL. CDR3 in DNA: TGCGCCAGCAGCCGGATTGGGACGGATAGCAATCAGCCCCAGCATTTT. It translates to CASSRIGTDSNQPQHF.